This T cell receptor (beta chain) was captured by sequencing in a study of cytomegalovirus exposure and HLA in healthy donors. About the research overall: From donors who were HLA-typed, an early data release held 80 million to 85 million unique TCRs.

The CDR3 totals 14 residues. V lost 4 bases, J lost 5 bases, and 7 bases stayed unmatched. The germline V gene has CDR1 MNHEY and CDR2 SMNVEV (reference sequence). With 60 Vbeta and 13 Jbeta primers, the PCR was carried out. TCRdb's table, derived via immunoSEQ multiplex PCR, lists solely in-frame clones and lacks some. Altogether about 210,000 clones are present, around 80% being singletons, with the ten largest covering approximately 0.49%. The clonotype comes from a boy aged 5-17 years in good health and CMV-seronegative. Sample: PBMCs. The V gene is TRBV27, the J gene TRBJ1-1; 7 nucleotides agree with TRBD1. CDR3 sequence (DNA): TGTGCCAGCAGTTCAAGGGGGCCCCTGACTGAAGCTTTCTTT. It specifies CASSSRGPLTEAFF.